The 32 T cell receptor beta chains reported below all come from one sample, sequenced in a study of T cells in Graves' hyperthyroidism and ophthalmopathy. Authors of the study amplified TCR beta CDR3 regions from RNA transcripts. Carried out on the TCR CDR3, a first-round RT-PCR used the HTBI primer set. In TCRdb, the multiplex PCR reads were re-called with MiXCR into one record per CDR3 protein. There are under 300,000 distinct CDR3 sequences in the sample; about 15% occur only once, and 30% to 35% lies in the top ten. What was sequenced was blood. The receptor source for this set is a woman aged 45-59 years with Graves' hyperthyroidism that later progressed to Graves' ophthalmopathy.

The rearrangement uses TRBV7-6 and TRBJ2-7; a possible D gene is TRBD1 (5 bases). Deletions cut 5 bases from V and 3 bases from J, with 11 bases between. The CDR3 sequence is 13 residues long. Germline lookup yields CDR1 SGHVS and CDR2 FNYEAQ. CDR3 sequence reads: CASSPGHIYEQYF. The CDR3 coding sequence is TGTGCCAGCAGCCCTGGACACATCTACGAGCAGTACTTC.

V is TRBV5-1 and J is TRBJ1-2; 7 nucleotides align to TRBD1. The ends lost 4 bases at V and 5 bases at J; junction bases unmatched: 11. The CDR3 runs to 15 residues. The V gene's germline CDR1 is SGHRS and CDR2 YFSETQ. The CDR3 DNA sequence: TGCGCCAGCAGCCCGGGGGGACAGTTTGTGTATGGCTACACCTTC. The encoded protein is CASSPGGQFVYGYTF. The full variable domain, rest sourced from reference TRBV5-1 and TRBJ1-2, is KAGVTQTPRYLIKTRGQQVTLSCSPISGHRSVSWYQQTPGQGLQFLFEYFSETQRNKGNFPGRFSGRQFSNSRSEMNVSTLELGDSALYLCASSPGGQFVYGYTFGSGTRLTVV.

About this clonotype: A much larger clone differs by one base, so this may be a read error. This likely comes from a read error, as the CDR3 has no conserved phenylalanine or tryptophan at its end. This chain uses TRBV11-1 with TRBJ1-1; TRBD1 might be the D (6 bases). Germline V CDR1 and CDR2: SGHAT, FQDESV (reference sequence). CDR3 length: 14 residues. The V and J ends lost 0 bases and 3 bases respectively, with 8 bases between them. Written as DNA, the CDR3 is TGTGCCAGCAGCTTAGCGCAGGGGTACACTGAAGCTTTCCTT. It codes for CASSLAQGYTEAFL.

At least ten counts were recorded for this clonotype. The genes are TRBV5-1 and TRBJ2-1; D is ambiguous. Germline assignment: CDR1 SGHRS and CDR2 YFSETQ. V was clipped by 4 bases and J by 5 bases, with 16 bases between them. This CDR3 spans 15 amino acids. The CDR3 region has the DNA TGCGCCAGCAGCGTGGGTGGGCCTTTCGACAATGAGCAGTTCTTC. Protein: CASSVGGPFDNEQFF. The variable domain in full, completed from reference TRBV5-1 and TRBJ2-1, reads KAGVTQTPRYLIKTRGQQVTLSCSPISGHRSVSWYQQTPGQGLQFLFEYFSETQRNKGNFPGRFSGRQFSNSRSEMNVSTLELGDSALYLCASSVGGPFDNEQFFGPGTRLTVL.

The chain carries TRBV5-1 and TRBJ2-2; either TRBD1 or TRBD2 may supply D (5 bases each). Trimming took off 0 bases at V and 7 bases at J, with 13 bases between the two ends. This CDR3 contains 15 residues. Germline V CDR1 and CDR2: SGHRS, YFSETQ. This CDR3 is CASSLGGASGGELFF. Here the CDR3 DNA reads TGCGCCAGCAGCTTGGGAGGGGCGAGTGGCGGGGAGCTGTTTTTT.

This clonotype was observed at least ten times. V gene TRBV7-9 combines with J gene TRBJ2-1; D call uncertain. The CDR3 runs 13 residues. CDR1 SEHNR and CDR2 FQNEAQ come from the germline V gene (reference sequence). Trimming cost V 1 base and J 6 bases, with 7 bases left between them. The DNA for the CDR3 is TGTGCCAGCAGCTTAGTCTCCCCCAATGAGCAGTTCTTC. Its protein product is CASSLVSPNEQFF.

This clonotype was counted many times. This chain joins TRBV5-1 and TRBJ2-1; 9 positions match TRBD2. Per the germline V gene, CDR1 is SGHRS and CDR2 is YFSETQ. With 0 bases clipped from V and 5 bases from J, the junction kept 9 bases outside the gene matches. The CDR3 totals 17 residues. CDR3 sequence reads: CASSLVVILAGNNEQFF. As DNA, the CDR3 is TGCGCCAGCAGCTTGGTTGTCATACTAGCGGGTAACAATGAGCAGTTCTTC.

This clonotype was found many times. This chain uses TRBV20-1 with TRBJ2-7; possible D gene TRBD1, 6 bases. Germline V gene sequence: CDR1 DFQATT, CDR2 SNEGSKA (reference sequence). Trimming removed 6 bases from V and 6 bases from J, with 15 bases in between. There are 12 residues in the CDR3. CDR3 residues: CSATGTPPEQYF. The DNA of the CDR3 is TGCAGTGCAACCGGGACACCTCCCGAGCAGTACTTC.

This clonotype was picked up many times. The chain joins TRBV5-4 to TRBJ2-1; D is ambiguous. V lost 3 bases to trimming and J lost 7 bases, with 17 bases between them. The germline CDR1 and CDR2 sequences are SGHNT and YYREEE (reference sequence). The CDR3 extends over 15 amino acids. The CDR3 DNA is TGTGCCAGCAGCTATCCGGACCCAGTGAGGAATGAGCAGTTCTTC. Translating it yields CASSYPDPVRNEQFF.

This clonotype showed up many times. V is TRBV6-1 and J is TRBJ2-3; a possible D gene is TRBD2 (5 bases). The CDR3 extends over 13 amino acids. The V and J ends lost 7 bases and 4 bases respectively, with 12 bases between them. The germline gives CDR1 MNHNS, CDR2 SASEGT. The CDR3 here is CASTEGWADTQYF. In DNA form, the CDR3 reads TGTGCCAGCACCGAGGGTTGGGCAGATACGCAGTATTTT.

This clonotype was picked up many times. CDR3 DNA: TGTGCCAGCAGTTACGGGGACAGGGTCTTTAATGAGCAGTTCTTC. Residues: CASSYGDRVFNEQFF. This chain links TRBV12-3 or TRBV12-4 with TRBJ2-1, with 9 bases lining up with TRBD1. The CDR3 extends over 15 amino acids. The ends lost 4 bases at V and 7 bases at J; junction bases unmatched: 8.

This clonotype was counted between two and nine times. The rearrangement uses TRBV20-1 and TRBJ1-2; 7 nucleotides align to TRBD1. V shed 5 bases, J shed 4 bases, and the junction held 10 bases outside the gene matches. CDR1 DFQATT and CDR2 SNEGSKA come from the germline V gene (reference sequence). The CDR3 loop spans 14 amino acids. Here the CDR3 DNA reads TGCAGTGCTCCCTTTGGGACAGCAGTCTATGGCTACACCTTC. This gives the protein CSAPFGTAVYGYTF.

In this sample, this clonotype turned up a few times. This sequence joins TRBV7-3 and TRBJ2-3; 12 nucleotides align to TRBD2. Germline lookup yields CDR1 SGHTA and CDR2 FQGTGA. V trimming: 0 bases; J trimming: 4 bases; junction bases outside the gene matches: 5. This CDR3 spans 17 amino acids. The DNA for the CDR3 is TGTGCCAGCAGCTTAACCCGACTAGCGGGAGTCCCAGATACGCAGTATTTT. It yields the protein CASSLTRLAGVPDTQYF. Based on the CDR3 plus reference TRBV7-3 and TRBJ2-3, the full variable domain is GAGVSQTPSNKVTEKGKYVELRCDPISGHTALYWYRQSLGQGPEFLIYFQGTGAADDSGLPNDRFFAVRPEGSVSTLKIQRTERGDSAVYLCASSLTRLAGVPDTQYFGPGTRLTVL.

The chain has TRBV10-3 and TRBJ2-2; 7 nucleotides line up with TRBD1. Germline CDR1 reads ENHRY; CDR2 reads SYGVKD. The CDR3 covers 14 residues. With V trimmed by 3 bases and J by 4 bases, 2 bases remained unmatched. The CDR3 coding sequence is TGTGCCATCAGTGATTCAGGGGGCACCGGGGAGCTGTTTTTT. Its protein product is CAISDSGGTGELFF.

The J gene is TRBJ1-2, the V gene TRBV29-1; the match to TRBD1 covers 9 bases. After removal of 0 bases from V and 4 bases from J, the junction contained 0 bases not matched to a gene. This CDR3 region has 13 residues. The germline V gene encodes CDR1 SQVTM and CDR2 ANQGSEA. The CDR3 spells CSVEEGQGYGYTF. For the CDR3, the DNA is TGCAGCGTTGAAGAGGGACAGGGCTATGGCTACACCTTC.

This clonotype was observed a handful of times. The chain joins TRBV5-6 to TRBJ1-2; D uncertain. The CDR3 loop spans 12 amino acids. Germline lookup yields CDR1 SGHDT and CDR2 YYEEEE. Trimming removed 4 bases from V and 8 bases from J, with 12 bases in between. The CDR3 reads CASSHPPTGYTF. In DNA form, the CDR3 reads TGTGCCAGCAGCCACCCCCCTACAGGCTACACCTTC. Using reference TRBV5-6 and TRBJ1-2 for the parts outside the CDR3, the full variable domain is DAGVTQSPTHLIKTRGQQVTLRCSPKSGHDTVSWYQQALGQGPQFIFQYYEEEERQRGNFPDRFSGHQFPNYSSELNVNALLLGDSALYLCASSHPPTGYTFGSGTRLTVV.

This clonotype was picked up many times. The rearrangement joins TRBV20-1 to TRBJ2-1; weak D call: TRBD2 (5 bases). The V end was cut by 0 bases, the J end by 6 bases, with 12 bases between. CDR1 is DFQATT and CDR2 is SNEGSKA in the germline V gene (reference sequence). The CDR3 extends over 14 amino acids. CDR3 loop: CSARDALAGNEQFF. The CDR3 coding sequence is TGCAGTGCTAGAGATGCGCTAGCCGGCAATGAGCAGTTCTTC.

This clonotype was detected ten times or more. The rearrangement uses TRBV3-1 and TRBJ1-6, with 8 bases identical to TRBD1. Trimming removed 1 base from V and 10 bases from J; junction bases left unmatched: 6. Germline-derived CDR1 and CDR2 are LGHDT and YNNKEL (reference sequence). The CDR3 has 15 amino acids. The CDR3 is CASSQGTGILSPLHF. CDR3 nucleotide sequence: TGTGCCAGCAGCCAAGGGACAGGGATCTTATCACCCCTCCACTTT.

This clonotype was observed at least ten times. The chain employs TRBV28 and TRBJ1-1; possibly TRBD1 for D (5 bases). CDR1 and CDR2 (germline): MDHEN, SYDVKM. V was pared by 3 bases and J by 4 bases, with 21 bases between. The CDR3 consists of 17 residues. The DNA of the CDR3 is TGTGCCAGCAGTTTCCCCGTGGGAGGGCTCGGGGGCACTGAAGCTTTCTTT. Translation gives CASSFPVGGLGGTEAFF. Full variable domain (remainder filled in from reference TRBV28 and TRBJ1-1): DVKVTQSSRYLVKRTGEKVFLECVQDMDHENMFWYRQDPGLGLRLIYFSYDVKMKEKGDIPEGYSVSREKKERFSLILESASTNQTSMYLCASSFPVGGLGGTEAFFGQGTRLTVV.

This clonotype has a count of ten or more. The chain is built from TRBV7-2 and TRBJ2-1; 12 positions match TRBD2. The V gene's germline CDR1 is SGHTA and CDR2 FQGNSA. J was trimmed by 0 bases and V by 1 base; bases with no gene match: 10. The CDR3 extends over 20 amino acids. The CDR3 nucleotides read TGTGCCAGCAGCTTAGTAAAAGGGGCTAGCGGGAGGGCCTCCTACAATGAGCAGTTCTTC. This translates into CASSLVKGASGRASYNEQFF.

This clonotype has a count of ten or more. The chain recombines TRBV5-1 with TRBJ2-1; D ambiguous. This CDR3 is 15 amino acids long. Germline CDR1 and CDR2: SGHRS and YFSETQ. V gave up 4 bases and J gave up 0 bases, with 11 bases separating them. The CDR3 reads CASSPLYSSYNEQFF. CDR3 nucleotide sequence: TGCGCCAGCAGCCCACTGTATAGCTCCTACAATGAGCAGTTCTTC.

This clonotype occurred many times. V usage is TRBV5-1 and J usage is TRBJ2-1; 8 bases are a match to TRBD2. The CDR3 has 15 residues. The germline V gene encodes CDR1 SGHRS and CDR2 YFSETQ. Germline trimming cut 3 bases from V and 8 bases from J; bases unmatched to any gene: 10. Written as DNA, the CDR3 is TGCGCCAGCAGCTCGCAAAGCGGGAGCGTCGATGAGCAGTTCTTC. Protein product: CASSSQSGSVDEQFF.

This clonotype was seen many times. The chain is built from TRBV18 and TRBJ1-5, with TRBD1 identical over 9 bases. V trimming: 4 bases; J trimming: 5 bases; junction bases outside the gene matches: 9. Germline CDR1 and CDR2: KGHSH and LQKENI. This CDR3 comprises 16 residues. As DNA, the CDR3 is TGTGCCAGCTCACTAATGGACAGGGGCGCCGATCAGCCCCAGCATTTT. Its translation is CASSLMDRGADQPQHF.

This clonotype was counted only a few times. V and J are TRBV25-1 and TRBJ2-2; D is possibly TRBD1 (6 bases). Germline V gene data show CDR1 as MGHDK and CDR2 as SYGVNS. With 8 bases removed from V and 4 bases from J, the gap between germline ends came to 17 bases. The CDR3 extends over 15 amino acids. The CDR3 loop is CASSIPGHFTGELFF. The CDR3 nucleotides are TGTGCCAGCTCTATCCCGGGACACTTCACCGGGGAGCTGTTTTTT.

This clonotype was found many times. The rearrangement uses TRBV5-1 and TRBJ1-6; 7 nucleotides line up with TRBD1. The CDR3 runs to 14 residues. Germline loops: CDR1 SGHRS, CDR2 YFSETQ. V lost 6 bases, J lost 8 bases, and 8 bases stayed unmatched. CDR3: CASTFGQVHSPLHF. CDR3 bases: TGCGCCAGCACGTTTGGACAGGTCCATTCACCCCTCCACTTT.

This clonotype was observed a few times. As DNA, the CDR3 is TGCGCCAGCAGCTGGGAAGGGGGCTCTGGAAACACCATATATTTT. This translates into CASSWEGGSGNTIYF. The chain is built from TRBV5-1 and TRBJ1-3; TRBD1 might be the D (6 bases). The CDR3 is 15 amino acids. Looked up from germline, CDR1 is SGHRS and CDR2 is YFSETQ. V dropped 3 bases and J dropped 0 bases, with 10 bases sitting between them. The full variable domain, in which reference TRBV5-1 and TRBJ1-3 provide the parts outside the CDR3, is KAGVTQTPRYLIKTRGQQVTLSCSPISGHRSVSWYQQTPGQGLQFLFEYFSETQRNKGNFPGRFSGRQFSNSRSEMNVSTLELGDSALYLCASSWEGGSGNTIYFGEGSWLTVV.

The table lists this clonotype with many counts. The rearrangement uses TRBV2 and TRBJ2-7; 9 nucleotides align to TRBD2. The CDR3 runs 13 residues. Losses at the gene ends were 7 bases for V and 2 bases for J; bases not matched to a gene: 3. Per germline, CDR1 SNHLY and CDR2 FYNNEI. The CDR3 nucleotides are TGTGCCAGCACGACTAGCGGACCCTACGAGCAGTACTTC. Translated, it gives CASTTSGPYEQYF.

The table lists this clonotype with many counts. The chain links TRBV7-2 to TRBJ2-1; unclear D gene. Deletions cut 5 bases from V and 12 bases from J, with 14 bases between. This CDR3 region has 12 residues. CDR1 SGHTA and CDR2 FQGNSA come from the germline V gene. The CDR3 spells CASSPWSQWQFF. The CDR3 nucleotides are TGTGCCAGCAGCCCCTGGTCGCAGTGGCAGTTCTTC.

This clonotype appeared a few times. The chain recombines TRBV6-1 with TRBJ2-1, with 8 bases aligning to TRBD2. Per germline, CDR1 MNHNS and CDR2 SASEGT. With 5 bases clipped from V and 9 bases from J, the junction kept 12 bases outside the gene matches. The CDR3 is 15 residues long. The CDR3 bases are TGTGCCAGCAGTCCCTTAAGCGGGAGTTTTGTTGAGCAGTTCTTC. Residues: CASSPLSGSFVEQFF.

This clonotype was observed at least ten times. The genes are TRBV20-1 and TRBJ2-3, with no clear D. Deletions cut 6 bases from V and 6 bases from J, with 19 bases between. The germline V gene encodes CDR1 DFQATT and CDR2 SNEGSKA (reference sequence). The CDR3 is made up of 14 amino acids. In nucleotides, the CDR3 is TGCAGTGCCCGCGGAGCGCTCGCGGCGGATACGCAGTATTTT. This sequence encodes CSARGALAADTQYF.

This clonotype has ten or more counts. V gene TRBV2 combines with J gene TRBJ2-1, with D perhaps TRBD1 or TRBD2 (5 bases each). Germline assignment: CDR1 SNHLY and CDR2 FYNNEI. CDR3 length: 14 amino acids. Trimming cost V 9 bases and J 5 bases, with 17 bases left between them. The CDR3 here is CASSRDGMNNEQFF. CDR3 bases: TGTGCCAGTTCCCGGGACGGGATGAACAATGAGCAGTTCTTC. The variable domain in full, completed from reference TRBV2 and TRBJ2-1, reads EPEVTQTPSHQVTQMGQEVILRCVPISNHLYFYWYRQILGQKVEFLVSFYNNEISEKSEIFDDQFSVERPDGSNFTLKIRSTKLEDSAMYFCASSRDGMNNEQFFGPGTRLTVL.

This chain joins TRBV19 and TRBJ1-5; D is uncertain. CDR3 length: 14 residues. Germline V gene sequence: CDR1 LNHDA, CDR2 SQIVND (reference sequence). V was shortened by 0 bases and J by 0 bases, with 3 bases between the two germline ends. CDR3 residues: CASSIEYSNQPQHF. The DNA for the CDR3 is TGTGCCAGTAGTATAGAGTATAGCAATCAGCCCCAGCATTTT.